This T cell receptor beta chain was identified during a study of OX40 agonist ivuxolimab in advanced cancers. The CDR3 runs to 14 residues. V lost 1 base, J lost 4 bases, and 11 bases lay in between. In germline, CDR1 is SGHDT, CDR2 YYEEEE. Here immunoSEQ multiplex PCR was the method, and the copy in TCRdb shows in-frame clones only, minus some. The sample yields some 70,000 clones, 88% seen once. The TCR comes from an adult with an advanced solid tumor such as melanoma, head and neck, liver or kidney cancer. The chain links TRBV5-6 to TRBJ2-5, with D possibly being TRBD2 (7 bases). This sample comprised CD4+ or CD8+ T cells sorted from blood, obtained in a trial of the OX40 agonist ivuxolimab. The CDR3 is CASSLYREGETQYF. The CDR3 DNA sequence: TGTGCCAGCAGCTTGTACAGGGAGGGAGAGACCCAGTACTTC. The full variable domain, rest sourced from reference TRBV5-6 and TRBJ2-5, is DAGVTQSPTHLIKTRGQQVTLRCSPKSGHDTVSWYQQALGQGPQFIFQYYEEEERQRGNFPDRFSGHQFPNYSSELNVNALLLGDSALYLCASSLYREGETQYFGPGTRLLVL.